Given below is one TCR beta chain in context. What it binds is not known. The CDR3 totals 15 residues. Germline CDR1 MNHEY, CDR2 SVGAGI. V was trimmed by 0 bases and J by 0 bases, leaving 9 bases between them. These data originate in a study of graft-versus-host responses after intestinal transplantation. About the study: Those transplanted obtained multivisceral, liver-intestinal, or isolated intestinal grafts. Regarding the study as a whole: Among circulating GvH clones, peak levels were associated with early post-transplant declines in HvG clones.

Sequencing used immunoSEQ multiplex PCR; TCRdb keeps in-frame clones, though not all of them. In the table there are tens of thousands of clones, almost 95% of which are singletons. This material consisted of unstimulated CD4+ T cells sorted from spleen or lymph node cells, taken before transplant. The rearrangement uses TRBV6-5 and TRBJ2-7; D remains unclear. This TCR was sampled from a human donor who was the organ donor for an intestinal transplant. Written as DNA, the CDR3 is TGTGCCAGCAGTTACTCGATAGGCCCCTCCTACGAGCAGTACTTC. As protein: CASSYSIGPSYEQYF.